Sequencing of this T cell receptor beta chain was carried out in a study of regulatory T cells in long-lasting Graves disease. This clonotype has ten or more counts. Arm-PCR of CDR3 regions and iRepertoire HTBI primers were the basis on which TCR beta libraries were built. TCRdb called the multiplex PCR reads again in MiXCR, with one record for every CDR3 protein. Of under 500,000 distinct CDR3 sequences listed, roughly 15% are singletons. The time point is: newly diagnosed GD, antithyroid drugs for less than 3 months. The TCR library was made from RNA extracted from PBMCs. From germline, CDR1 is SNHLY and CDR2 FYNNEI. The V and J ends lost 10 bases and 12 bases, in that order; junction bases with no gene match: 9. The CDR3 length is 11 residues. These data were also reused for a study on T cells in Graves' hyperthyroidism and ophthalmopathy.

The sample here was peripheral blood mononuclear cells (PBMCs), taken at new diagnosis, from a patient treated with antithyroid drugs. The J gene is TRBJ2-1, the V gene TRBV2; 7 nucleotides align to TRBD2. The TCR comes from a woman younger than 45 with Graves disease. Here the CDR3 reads CAITSAPGQFF. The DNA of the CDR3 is TGTGCCATAACTAGCGCCCCTGGGCAGTTCTTC.